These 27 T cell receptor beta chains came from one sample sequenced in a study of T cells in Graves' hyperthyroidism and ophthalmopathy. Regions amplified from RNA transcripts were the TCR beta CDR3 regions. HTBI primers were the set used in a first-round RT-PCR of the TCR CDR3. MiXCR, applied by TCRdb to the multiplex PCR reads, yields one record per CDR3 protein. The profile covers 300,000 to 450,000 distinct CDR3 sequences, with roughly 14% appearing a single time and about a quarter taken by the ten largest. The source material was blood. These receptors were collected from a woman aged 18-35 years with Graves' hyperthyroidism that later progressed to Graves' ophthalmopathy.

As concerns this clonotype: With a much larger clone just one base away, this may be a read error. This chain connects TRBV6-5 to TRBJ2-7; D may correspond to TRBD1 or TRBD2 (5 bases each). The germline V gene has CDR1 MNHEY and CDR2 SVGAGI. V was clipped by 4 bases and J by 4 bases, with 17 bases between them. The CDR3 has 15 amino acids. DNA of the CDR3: TGTGCCAGCAGTTCACGGGGCGACACAAGGTACGAGCAGTACTTC. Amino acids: CASSSRGDTRYEQYF.

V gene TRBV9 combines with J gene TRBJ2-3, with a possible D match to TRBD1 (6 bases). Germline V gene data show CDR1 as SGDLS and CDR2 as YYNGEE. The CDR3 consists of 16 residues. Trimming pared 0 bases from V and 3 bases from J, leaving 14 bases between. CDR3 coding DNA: TGTGCCAGCAGCGTAGATTGGACAGCCTATACAGATACGCAGTATTTT. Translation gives CASSVDWTAYTDTQYF.

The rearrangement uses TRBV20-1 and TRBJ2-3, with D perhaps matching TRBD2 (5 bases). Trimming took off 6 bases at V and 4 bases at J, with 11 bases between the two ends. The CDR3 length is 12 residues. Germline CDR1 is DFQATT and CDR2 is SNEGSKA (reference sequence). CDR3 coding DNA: TGCAGTGCCCCCCCCGGGGCAGATACGCAGTATTTT. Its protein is CSAPPGADTQYF.

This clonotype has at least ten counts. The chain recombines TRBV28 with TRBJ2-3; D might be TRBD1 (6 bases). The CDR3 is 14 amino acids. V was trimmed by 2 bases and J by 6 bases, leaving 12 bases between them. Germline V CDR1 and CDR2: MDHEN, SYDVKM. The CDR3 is CASSLERGLDTQYF. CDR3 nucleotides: TGTGCCAGCAGTTTAGAGAGGGGGTTGGATACGCAGTATTTT.

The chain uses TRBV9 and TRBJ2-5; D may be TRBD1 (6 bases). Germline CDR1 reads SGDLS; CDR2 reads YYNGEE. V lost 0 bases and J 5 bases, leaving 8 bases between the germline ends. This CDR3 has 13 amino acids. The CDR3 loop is CASSVDRAETQYF. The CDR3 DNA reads TGTGCCAGCAGCGTAGACAGGGCGGAGACCCAGTACTTC.

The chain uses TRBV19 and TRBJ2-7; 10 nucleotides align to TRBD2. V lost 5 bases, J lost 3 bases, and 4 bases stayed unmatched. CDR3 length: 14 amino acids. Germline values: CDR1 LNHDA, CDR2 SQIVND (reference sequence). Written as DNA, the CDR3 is TGTGCCAGTAGTGACCCTAGCGGGAGCTACGAGCAGTACTTC. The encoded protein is CASSDPSGSYEQYF.

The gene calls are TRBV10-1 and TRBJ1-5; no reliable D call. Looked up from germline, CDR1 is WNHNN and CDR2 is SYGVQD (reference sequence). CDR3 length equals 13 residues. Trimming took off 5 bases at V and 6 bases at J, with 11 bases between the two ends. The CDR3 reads CASSSGFGQPQHF. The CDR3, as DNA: TGCGCCAGCAGTTCGGGGTTCGGTCAGCCCCAGCATTTT.

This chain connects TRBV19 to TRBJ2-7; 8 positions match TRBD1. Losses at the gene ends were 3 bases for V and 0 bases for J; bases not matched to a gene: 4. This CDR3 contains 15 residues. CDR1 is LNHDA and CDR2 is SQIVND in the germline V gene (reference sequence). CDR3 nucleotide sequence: TGTGCCAGTAGTATTGGGACAGGTGTCTCCTACGAGCAGTACTTC. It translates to CASSIGTGVSYEQYF.

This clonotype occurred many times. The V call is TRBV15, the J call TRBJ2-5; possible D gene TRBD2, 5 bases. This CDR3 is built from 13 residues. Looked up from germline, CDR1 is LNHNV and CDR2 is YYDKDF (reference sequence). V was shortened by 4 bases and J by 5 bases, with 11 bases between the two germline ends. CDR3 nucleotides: TGTGCCACCAGCACCGACTACGGGGAGACCCAGTACTTC. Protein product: CATSTDYGETQYF.

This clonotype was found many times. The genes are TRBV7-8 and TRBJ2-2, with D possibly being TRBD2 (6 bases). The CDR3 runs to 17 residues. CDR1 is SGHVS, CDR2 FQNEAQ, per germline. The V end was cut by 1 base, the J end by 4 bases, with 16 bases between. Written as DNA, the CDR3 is TGTGCCAGCAGCTTAGGTCTCGCGGGGATTGGCACCGGGGAGCTGTTTTTT. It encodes CASSLGLAGIGTGELFF.

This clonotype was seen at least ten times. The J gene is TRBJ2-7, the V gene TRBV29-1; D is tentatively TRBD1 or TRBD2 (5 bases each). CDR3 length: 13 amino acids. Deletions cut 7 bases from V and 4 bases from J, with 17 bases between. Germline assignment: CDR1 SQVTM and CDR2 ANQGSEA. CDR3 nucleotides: TGCAGCGCCGGGACGGGCGGATTGTACGAGCAGTACTTC. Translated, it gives CSAGTGGLYEQYF.

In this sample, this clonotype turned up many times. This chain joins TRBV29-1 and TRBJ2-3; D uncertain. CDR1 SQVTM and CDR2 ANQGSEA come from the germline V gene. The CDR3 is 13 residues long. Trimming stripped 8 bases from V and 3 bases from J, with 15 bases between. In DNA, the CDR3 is TGCAGCCAAAGTAGTGGTCGGACAGATACGCAGTATTTT. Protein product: CSQSSGRTDTQYF.

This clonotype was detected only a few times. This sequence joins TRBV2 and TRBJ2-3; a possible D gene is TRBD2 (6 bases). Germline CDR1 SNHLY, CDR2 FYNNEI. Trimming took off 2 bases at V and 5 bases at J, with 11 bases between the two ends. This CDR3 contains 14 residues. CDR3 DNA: TGTGCCAGCAGTGAACTAGCGATTGTAGATACGCAGTATTTT. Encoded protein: CASSELAIVDTQYF.

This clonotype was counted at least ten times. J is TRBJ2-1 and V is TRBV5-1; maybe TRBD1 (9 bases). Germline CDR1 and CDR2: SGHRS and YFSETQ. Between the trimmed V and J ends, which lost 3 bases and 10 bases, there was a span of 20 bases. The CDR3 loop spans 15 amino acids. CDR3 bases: TGCGCCAGCAGCTGGACAGGGGCAACTAGCGGAGAGCAGTTCTTC. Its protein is CASSWTGATSGEQFF.

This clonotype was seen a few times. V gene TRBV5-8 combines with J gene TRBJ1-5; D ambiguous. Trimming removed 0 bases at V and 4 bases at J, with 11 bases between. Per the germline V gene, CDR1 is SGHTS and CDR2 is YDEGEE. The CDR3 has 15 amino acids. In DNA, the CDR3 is TGTGCCAGCAGCTTGGCCAGGTTGGGGAATCAGCCCCAGCATTTT. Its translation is CASSLARLGNQPQHF.

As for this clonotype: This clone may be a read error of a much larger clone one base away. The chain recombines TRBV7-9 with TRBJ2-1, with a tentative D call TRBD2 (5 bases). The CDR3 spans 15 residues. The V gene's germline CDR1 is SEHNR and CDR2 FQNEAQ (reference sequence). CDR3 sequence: CASSLGRDLYNQQFF. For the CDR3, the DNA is TGTGCCAGCAGCTTGGGCCGGGATCTCTACAATCAGCAGTTCTTC.

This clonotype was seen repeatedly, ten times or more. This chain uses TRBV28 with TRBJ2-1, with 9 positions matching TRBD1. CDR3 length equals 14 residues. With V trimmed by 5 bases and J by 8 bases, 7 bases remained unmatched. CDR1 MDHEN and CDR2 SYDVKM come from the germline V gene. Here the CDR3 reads CASSPGQGNYEQFF. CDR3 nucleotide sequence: TGTGCCAGCAGTCCCGGACAGGGGAACTATGAGCAGTTCTTC.

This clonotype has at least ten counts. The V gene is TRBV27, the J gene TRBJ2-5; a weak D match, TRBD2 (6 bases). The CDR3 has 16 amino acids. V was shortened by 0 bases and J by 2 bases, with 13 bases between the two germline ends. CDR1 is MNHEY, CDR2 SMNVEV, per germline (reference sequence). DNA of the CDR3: TGTGCCAGCAGTTTATCTCTAGCGCCCACACAAGAGACCCAGTACTTC. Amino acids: CASSLSLAPTQETQYF.

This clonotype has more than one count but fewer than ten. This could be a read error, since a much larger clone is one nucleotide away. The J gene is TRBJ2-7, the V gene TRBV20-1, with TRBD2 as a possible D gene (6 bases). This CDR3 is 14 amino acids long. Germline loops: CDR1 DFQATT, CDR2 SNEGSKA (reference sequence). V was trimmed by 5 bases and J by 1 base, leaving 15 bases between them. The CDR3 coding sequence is TGCAGTGCTGATGGGGCTAGCGAATCCTACGAGCAGTACTTC. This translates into CSADGASESYEQYF.

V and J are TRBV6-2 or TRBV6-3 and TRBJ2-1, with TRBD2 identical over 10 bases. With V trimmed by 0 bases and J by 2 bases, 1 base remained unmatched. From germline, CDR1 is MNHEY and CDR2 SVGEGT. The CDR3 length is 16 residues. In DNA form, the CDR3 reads TGTGCCAGCAGTTACTCCGGGACTAGCGCCTACAATGAGCAGTTCTTC. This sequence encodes CASSYSGTSAYNEQFF.

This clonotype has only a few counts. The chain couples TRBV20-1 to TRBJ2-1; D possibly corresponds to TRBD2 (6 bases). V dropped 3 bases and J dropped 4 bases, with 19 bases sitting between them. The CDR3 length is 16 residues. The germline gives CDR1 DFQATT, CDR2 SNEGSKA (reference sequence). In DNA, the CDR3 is TGCAGTGCTAGGTGCTACCGGGACTTACCGTACAATGAGCAGTTCTTC. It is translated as CSARCYRDLPYNEQFF.

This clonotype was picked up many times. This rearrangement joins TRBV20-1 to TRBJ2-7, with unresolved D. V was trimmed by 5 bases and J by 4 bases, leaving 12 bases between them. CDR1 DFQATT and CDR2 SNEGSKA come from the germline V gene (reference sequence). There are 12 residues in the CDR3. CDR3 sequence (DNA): TGCAGTGCTCCGGACGGTGGATACGAGCAGTACTTC. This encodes CSAPDGGYEQYF.

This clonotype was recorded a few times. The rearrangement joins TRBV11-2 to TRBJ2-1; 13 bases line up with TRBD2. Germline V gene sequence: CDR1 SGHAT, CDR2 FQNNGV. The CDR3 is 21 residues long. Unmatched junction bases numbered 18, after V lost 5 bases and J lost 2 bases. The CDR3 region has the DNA TGTGCCAGCAGCCCCTTCAATGGGATACTAGCGGGAGGGCAAGCCTACAATGAGCAGTTCTTC. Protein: CASSPFNGILAGGQAYNEQFF.

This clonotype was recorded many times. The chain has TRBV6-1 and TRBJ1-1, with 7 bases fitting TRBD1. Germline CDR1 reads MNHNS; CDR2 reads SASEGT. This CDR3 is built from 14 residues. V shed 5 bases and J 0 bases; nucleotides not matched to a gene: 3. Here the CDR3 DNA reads TGTGCCAGCAGTAAACAGGGGATGAACACTGAAGCTTTCTTT. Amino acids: CASSKQGMNTEAFF.

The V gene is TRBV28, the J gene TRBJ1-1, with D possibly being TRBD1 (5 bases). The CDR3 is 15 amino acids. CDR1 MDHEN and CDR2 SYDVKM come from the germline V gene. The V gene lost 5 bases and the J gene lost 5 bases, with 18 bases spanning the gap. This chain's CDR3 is CASSTRWGDETEAFF. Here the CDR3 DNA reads TGTGCCAGCAGTACCCGGTGGGGGGATGAAACTGAAGCTTTCTTT.

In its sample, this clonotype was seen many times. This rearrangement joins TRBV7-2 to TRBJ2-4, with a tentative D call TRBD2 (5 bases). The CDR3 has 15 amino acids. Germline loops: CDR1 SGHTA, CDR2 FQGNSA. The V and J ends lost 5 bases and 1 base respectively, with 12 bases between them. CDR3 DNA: TGTGCCAGCAGCCTCCGGATAGCGGCCAAAAACATTCAGTACTTC. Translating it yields CASSLRIAAKNIQYF. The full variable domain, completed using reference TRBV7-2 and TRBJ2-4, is GAGVSQSPSNKVTEKGKDVELRCDPISGHTALYWYRQSLGQGLEFLIYFQGNSAPDKSGLPSDRFSAERTGGSVSTLTIQRTQQEDSAVYLCASSLRIAAKNIQYFGAGTRLSVL.

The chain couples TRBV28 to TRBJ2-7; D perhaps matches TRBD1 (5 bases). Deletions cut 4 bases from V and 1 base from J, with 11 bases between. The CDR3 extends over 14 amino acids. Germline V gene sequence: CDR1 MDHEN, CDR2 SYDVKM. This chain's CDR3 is CASSSSQGSYEQYF. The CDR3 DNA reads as TGTGCCAGCAGTTCCTCTCAGGGATCCTACGAGCAGTACTTC.